One sample yielded the 7 T cell receptor beta chains listed below, sequenced in a study of T cells in women clearing cervical HPV infection (dated by TCRdb to between 2018 and 2020). The library was produced with the immunoSEQ multiplex PCR assay. Entries here come from immuneACCESS through TCRdb and include only in-frame sequences with V and J called. Some clones fail to appear in such tables; in the studies checked, an unresolved V gene covers under half of the shortfall, and the cause of the remainder is unknown. The sample table records about 35,000 clones. Roughly 1.6% of the sample is taken by the ten largest. Source material: blood buffy coat. All receptors come from a woman between 18 and 70 years old with a cervical HPV16 infection that either progressed to CIN3+ or cleared (not recorded which).

As to this clone: The CDR3 goes on 3 residues after the read ends, and that part is filled in from the germline J gene. This rearrangement joins TRBV20-1 to TRBJ2-1; D gene unclear. The CDR3 sequence is 13 residues long. CDR1 and CDR2 (germline): DFQATT, SNEGSKA (reference sequence). The V gene lost 3 bases and the J gene lost 9 bases, with 15 bases spanning the gap. CDR3 DNA (partial): TGCAGTGCTAGGTACCCTCCCCTGCGTGAG. Protein sequence: CSARYPPLRE. The entire CDR3 reads CSARYPPLREQFF.

With regard to this clone: The DNA ends 3 residues before the CDR3 does, and the rest of the CDR3 is filled in from the germline J gene. The chain is built from TRBV7-9 and TRBJ1-2; D not resolved. There are 14 residues in the CDR3. The germline gives CDR1 SEHNR, CDR2 FQNEAQ (reference sequence). The CDR3 loop reads CASSHNGVNYDYTF. The covered CDR3 bases are TGTGCCAGCAGCCATAACGGTGTAAACTACGAC.

About this clone: The sequence runs out 3 residues before the end of the CDR3; the remainder is reconstructed from the germline J gene. The chain carries TRBV6-2 or TRBV6-3 and TRBJ2-3; possibly TRBD1 for D (6 bases). Per the germline V gene, CDR1 is MNHEY and CDR2 is SVGEGT. This CDR3 is 15 amino acids long. Trimming pared 0 bases from V and 3 bases from J, leaving 10 bases between. The chain's CDR3 is CASSYSYRVTDTQYF. The CDR3 bases that were read are TGTGCCAGCAGTTACTCGTACAGGGTGACAGATACG.

To note about this clone: The CDR3 is cut off 3 residues early in the read; its end comes from the germline J gene. V and J are TRBV20-1 and TRBJ2-5, with D maybe TRBD2 (6 bases). The CDR3 has 13 amino acids. Trimming stripped 2 bases from V and 5 bases from J, with 12 bases between. Germline loops: CDR1 DFQATT, CDR2 SNEGSKA (reference sequence). CDR3 amino acids: CSARRGRGETQYF. CDR3 DNA (partial): TGCAGTGCTAGACGGGGGAGAGGGGAGACC.

As for this clone: The CDR3 goes on 3 residues after the read ends, and that part is filled in from the germline J gene. V is TRBV20-1 and J is TRBJ2-2; 13 bases map to TRBD2. The CDR3 sequence is 19 residues long. Germline CDR1 and CDR2: DFQATT and SNEGSKA (reference sequence). Unmatched junction bases numbered 12, after V lost 4 bases and J lost 1 base. CDR3 protein: CSATTETSGRVGNTGELFF. The sequenced part of the CDR3 DNA is TGCAGTGCTACCACGGAAACTAGCGGGAGGGTTGGGAACACCGGGGAG.

A remark on this clone: The read halts 3 residues ahead of the CDR3 end, with the missing end drawn from the germline J gene. V usage is TRBV18 and J usage is TRBJ2-5; 9 positions agree with TRBD1. J gave up 7 bases and V 5 bases, and 14 bases lay outside the gene matches. Germline CDR1 is KGHSH and CDR2 is LQKENI. The CDR3 is 16 amino acids. The CDR3 loop reads CASSATGQGFPMTQYF. The covered CDR3 bases are TGTGCCAGCTCAGCTACGGGACAGGGTTTTCCCATGACC.

For this clone: The missing CDR3 end, 3 residues past where the read stops, is filled in from the germline J gene. This rearrangement joins TRBV2 to TRBJ2-2; 10 bases are a match to TRBD1. The germline gives CDR1 SNHLY, CDR2 FYNNEI. This CDR3 has 18 residues. The CDR3: CASRALTGGVSGANVLFF. CDR3 DNA (partial): TGTGCCAGCAGGGCCCTGACAGGGGGCGTCTCTGGGGCCAACGTG.